The T cell receptor beta chain under discussion was sequenced for a study of control samples from healthy donors and cancer patients. CDR3 length equals 14 residues. V trimming: 5 bases; J trimming: 2 bases; junction bases outside the gene matches: 6. Germline V gene data show CDR1 as SEHNR and CDR2 as FQNEAQ (reference sequence). Sequenced by immunoSEQ multiplex PCR; TCRdb stores in-frame clones only, minus some. The table records about 140,000 clones, roughly nine tenths of them present only once. The gene calls are TRBV7-9 and TRBJ2-7; the match to TRBD1 covers 7 bases. The TCR was taken from a young man in good health. Sequencing was carried out using blood. The CDR3: CASSAGTVPYEQYF. DNA of the CDR3: TGTGCCAGCAGCGCTGGGACAGTACCCTACGAGCAGTACTTC.